A selection of T cell receptor beta chains follows, all from one sample in a study of long-term antiretroviral therapy in people with HIV. The assay was immunoSEQ multiplex PCR, and TCRdb's table has in-frame clones only and misses some. This table has more than 20,000 clones, approximately 86% appearing once. Sequencing was performed on unsorted PBMCs, taken roughly 4 years after starting antiretroviral therapy. All receptors come from a man younger than 35 with HIV. CDR3s include the opening cysteine and the closing phenylalanine or tryptophan. A D gene is named only where the DNA matches it firmly.

cdr3_aa cdr3_nt v_call cdr3_length j_call d_call
CASRLTGGSPLHF TGTGCCAGCAGGCTCACAGGGGGATCACCCCTCCACTTT TRBV14 13 TRBJ1-6 TRBD1
CASSLGDRGSLDTQYF TGTGCCAGCAGCTTAGGGGACAGGGGATCGTTGGATACGCAGTATTTT TRBV7-2 16 TRBJ2-3 TRBD1
CAVSGTGGQPQHF TGTGCCGTCTCCGGGACAGGGGGGCAGCCCCAGCATTTT TRBV19 13 TRBJ1-5 TRBD1
CASSLISGGADTQYF TGTGCCAGCAGTTTGATTAGCGGGGGGGCAGATACGCAGTATTTT TRBV6-5 15 TRBJ2-3 TRBD2
CASSIPGTALWDTQYF TGTGCCAGCAGCATTCCCGGGACCGCGCTCTGGGATACGCAGTATTTT TRBV11-2 16 TRBJ2-3 -
CASSSSLGARGTGELFF TGTGCCAGCAGTTCGTCCCTGGGGGCGCGCGGGACCGGGGAGCTGTTTTTT TRBV28 17 TRBJ2-2 -
CASSRSGGLSSGANVLTF TGTGCCAGCAGCCGTAGCGGGGGCCTCAGCTCTGGGGCCAACGTCCTGACTTTC TRBV7-3 18 TRBJ2-6 TRBD2
CASSPLKDEKLFF TGCGCCAGCAGTCCTCTAAAGGATGAAAAACTGTTTTTT TRBV23-1 13 TRBJ1-4 -
CASSIVARIANQPQHF TGTGCCAGTAGTATAGTGGCCCGGATAGCCAATCAGCCCCAGCATTTT TRBV19 16 TRBJ1-5 -
CASYRAQGNSNQPQHF TGTGCCAGCTATCGTGCCCAGGGCAACTCTAATCAGCCCCAGCATTTT TRBV28 16 TRBJ1-5 -
CASSPRWGADTEAFF TGTGCCAGCAGCCCCCGTTGGGGGGCTGACACTGAAGCTTTCTTT TRBV7-9 15 TRBJ1-1 -